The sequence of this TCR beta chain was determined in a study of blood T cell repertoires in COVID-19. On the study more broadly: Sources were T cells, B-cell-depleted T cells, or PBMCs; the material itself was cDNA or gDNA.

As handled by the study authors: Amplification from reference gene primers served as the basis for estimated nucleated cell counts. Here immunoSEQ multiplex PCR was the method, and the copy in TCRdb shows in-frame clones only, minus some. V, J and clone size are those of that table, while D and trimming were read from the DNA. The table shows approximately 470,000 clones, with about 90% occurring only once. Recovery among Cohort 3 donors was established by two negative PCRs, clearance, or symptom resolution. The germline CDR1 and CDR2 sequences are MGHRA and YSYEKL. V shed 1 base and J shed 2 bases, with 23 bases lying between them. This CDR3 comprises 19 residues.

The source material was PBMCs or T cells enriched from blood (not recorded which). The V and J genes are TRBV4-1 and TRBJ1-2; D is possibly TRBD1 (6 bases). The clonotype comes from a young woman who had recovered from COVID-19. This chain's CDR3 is CASSQAEGVSGVTNYGYTF. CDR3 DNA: TGCGCCAGCAGCCAAGCCGAGGGAGTTTCAGGGGTGACGAACTATGGCTACACCTTC.